This T cell receptor (beta chain) was profiled in a study of monozygotic twins with inflammatory bowel disease. General study points: The study supported no single strong signal or clonotype linked to IBD. T cell subtypes that differed could not be told apart.

Germline V gives CDR1 SGHKS, CDR2 YYEKEE (reference sequence). The CDR3 runs to 16 residues. On this clonotype: The antigen is unknown.

Both TCRalpha and TCRbeta cDNA were subjected to two nested PCRs lasting approximately 16 and 10 cycles. No DNA is given; TCRdb re-called the 5' RACE reads and lists each CDR3 protein once. In all, the sample yields around 380,000 distinct CDR3 sequences. The sequencing sample was made of blood. The TCR sequence derives from a human donor with ulcerative colitis or Crohn's disease, or a healthy co-twin of an affected twin (not recorded which). The chain is built from TRBV5-5 and TRBJ2-2; TCRdb selects TRBD1, and the lack of DNA leaves this call unchecked. CDR3 amino acids: CASSETGQVGTGELFF.